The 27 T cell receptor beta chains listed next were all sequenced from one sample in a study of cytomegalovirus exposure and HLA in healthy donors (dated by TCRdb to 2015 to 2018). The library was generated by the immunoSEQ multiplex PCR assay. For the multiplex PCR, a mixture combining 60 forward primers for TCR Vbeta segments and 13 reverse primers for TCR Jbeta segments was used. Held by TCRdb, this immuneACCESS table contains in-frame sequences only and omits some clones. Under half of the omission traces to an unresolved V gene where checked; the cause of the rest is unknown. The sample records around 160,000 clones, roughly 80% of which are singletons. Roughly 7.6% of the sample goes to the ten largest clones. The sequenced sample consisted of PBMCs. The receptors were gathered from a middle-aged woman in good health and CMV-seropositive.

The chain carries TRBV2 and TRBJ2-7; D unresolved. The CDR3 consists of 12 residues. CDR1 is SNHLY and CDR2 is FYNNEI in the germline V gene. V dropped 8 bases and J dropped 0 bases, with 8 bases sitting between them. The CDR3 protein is CASQLSSYEQYF. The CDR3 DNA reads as TGTGCCAGCCAACTGAGCTCCTACGAGCAGTACTTC.

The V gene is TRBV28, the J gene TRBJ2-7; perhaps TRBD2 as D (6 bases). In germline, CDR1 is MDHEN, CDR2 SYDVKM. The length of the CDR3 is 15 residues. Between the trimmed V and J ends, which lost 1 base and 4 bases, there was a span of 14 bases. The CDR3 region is CASSLFGGIGYEQYF. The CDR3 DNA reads TGTGCCAGCAGTTTATTTGGGGGGATAGGGTACGAGCAGTACTTC.

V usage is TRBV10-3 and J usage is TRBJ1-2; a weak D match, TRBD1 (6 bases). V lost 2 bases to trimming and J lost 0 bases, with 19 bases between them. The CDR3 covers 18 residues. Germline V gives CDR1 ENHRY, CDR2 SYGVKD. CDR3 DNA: TGTGCCATCAGTGAGACCCACCTCCGGACAGCAACTAACTATGGCTACACCTTC. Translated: CAISETHLRTATNYGYTF.

The CDR3 DNA reads TGTGCCAGCATGACCCGGACTAGCGGGATGGTTGAGCAGTTCTTC. The encoded protein is CASMTRTSGMVEQFF. The chain combines TRBV6-5 with TRBJ2-1; TRBD2 matches 12 bases. Trimming cost V 7 bases and J 9 bases; bases outside gene matches: 10. This CDR3 spans 15 amino acids. Germline CDR1 reads MNHEY; CDR2 reads SVGAGI.

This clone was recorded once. CDR3 coding DNA: TGTGCCAGCAGCGCGGGTCGGGGCACCGGGGAGCTGTTTTTT. Translation: CASSAGRGTGELFF. The chain employs TRBV7-3 and TRBJ2-2; possible D gene TRBD2, 5 bases. Deletions cut 5 bases from V and 4 bases from J, with 11 bases between. CDR3 length: 14 residues. Germline V gene lookup returns CDR1 SGHTA and CDR2 FQGTGA.

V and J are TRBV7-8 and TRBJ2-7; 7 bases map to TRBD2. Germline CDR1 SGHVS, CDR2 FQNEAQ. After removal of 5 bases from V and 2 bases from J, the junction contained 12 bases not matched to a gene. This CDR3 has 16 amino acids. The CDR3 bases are TGTGCCAGCAGCAACCGGGGGGTAGGTTCCACCTACGAGCAGTACTTC. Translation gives CASSNRGVGSTYEQYF. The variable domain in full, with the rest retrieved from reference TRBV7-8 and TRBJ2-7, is GAGVSQSPRYKVAKRGQDVALRCDPISGHVSLFWYQQALGQGPEFLTYFQNEAQLDKSGLPSDRFFAERPEGSVSTLKIQRTQQEDSAVYLCASSNRGVGSTYEQYFGPGTRLTVT.

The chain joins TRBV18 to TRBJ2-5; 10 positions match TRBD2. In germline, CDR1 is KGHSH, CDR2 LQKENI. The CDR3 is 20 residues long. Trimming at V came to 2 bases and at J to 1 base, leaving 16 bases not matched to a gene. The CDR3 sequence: CASSPAPGLAILPLQETQYF. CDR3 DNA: TGTGCCAGCTCACCAGCACCGGGACTAGCGATCCTGCCTCTCCAAGAGACCCAGTACTTC. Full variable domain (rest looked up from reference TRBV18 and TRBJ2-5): NAGVMQNPRHLVRRRGQEARLRCSPMKGHSHVYWYRQLPEEGLKFMVYLQKENIIDESGMPKERFSAEFPKEGPSILRIQQVVRGDSAAYFCASSPAPGLAILPLQETQYFGPGTRLLVL.

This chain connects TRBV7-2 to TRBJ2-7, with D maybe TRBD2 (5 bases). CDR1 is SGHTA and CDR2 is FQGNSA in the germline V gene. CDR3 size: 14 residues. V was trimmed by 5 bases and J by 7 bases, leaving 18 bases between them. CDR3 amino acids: CASSPLAGKLEQYF. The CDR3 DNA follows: TGTGCCAGCAGCCCCCTTGCGGGTAAGCTAGAGCAGTACTTC.

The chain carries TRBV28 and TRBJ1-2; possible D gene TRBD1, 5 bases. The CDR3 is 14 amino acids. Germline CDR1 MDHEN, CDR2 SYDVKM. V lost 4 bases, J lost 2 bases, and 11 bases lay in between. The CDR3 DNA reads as TGTGCCAGCAGTTCGACAGTCCCGAACTATGGCTACACCTTC. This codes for CASSSTVPNYGYTF.

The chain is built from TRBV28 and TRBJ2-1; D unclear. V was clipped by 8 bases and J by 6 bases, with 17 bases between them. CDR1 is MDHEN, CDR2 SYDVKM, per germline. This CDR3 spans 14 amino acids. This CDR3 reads CASRPARNANEQFF. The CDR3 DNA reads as TGTGCCAGCCGGCCAGCGAGAAATGCCAATGAGCAGTTCTTC.

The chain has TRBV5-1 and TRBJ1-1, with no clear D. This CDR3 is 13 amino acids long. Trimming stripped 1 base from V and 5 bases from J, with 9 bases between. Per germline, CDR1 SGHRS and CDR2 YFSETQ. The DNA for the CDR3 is TGCGCCAGCAGCTTGTCGGGTAGGACTGAAGCTTTCTTT. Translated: CASSLSGRTEAFF.

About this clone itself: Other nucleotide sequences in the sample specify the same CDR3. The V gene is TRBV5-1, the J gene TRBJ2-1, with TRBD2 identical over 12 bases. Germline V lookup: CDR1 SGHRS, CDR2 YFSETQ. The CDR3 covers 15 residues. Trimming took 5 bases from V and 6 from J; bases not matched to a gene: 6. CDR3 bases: TGCGCCAGCAGACTCACTAGCGGGGGGATCAATGAGCAGTTCTTC. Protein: CASRLTSGGINEQFF.

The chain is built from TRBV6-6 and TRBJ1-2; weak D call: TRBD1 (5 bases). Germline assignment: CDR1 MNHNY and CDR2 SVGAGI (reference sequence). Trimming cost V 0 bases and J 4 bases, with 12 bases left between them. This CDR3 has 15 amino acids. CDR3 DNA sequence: TGTGCCAGCAGTTACTCGAAAGGGAGGGGCTATGGCTACACCTTC. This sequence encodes CASSYSKGRGYGYTF.

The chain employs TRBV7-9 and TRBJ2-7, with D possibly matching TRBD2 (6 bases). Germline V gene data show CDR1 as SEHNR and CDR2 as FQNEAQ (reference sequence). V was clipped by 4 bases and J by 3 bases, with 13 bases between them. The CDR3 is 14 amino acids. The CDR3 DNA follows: TGTGCCAGCAGCTCGGAGGGCGGACTCTACGAGCAGTACTTC. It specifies CASSSEGGLYEQYF.

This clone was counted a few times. CDR3 DNA sequence: TGTGCCAGCAGCCCCACTCGGACGGGAGGAGGTTGGGAGCAGTACTTC. It yields the protein CASSPTRTGGGWEQYF. This chain links TRBV11-2 with TRBJ2-7; 7 nucleotides line up with TRBD2. The germline V gene has CDR1 SGHAT and CDR2 FQNNGV. The CDR3 runs to 16 residues. The trim removed 5 bases at V and 7 bases at J, leaving 17 bases unmatched.

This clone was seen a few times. The CDR3 loop reads CASSLRSTGANVLTF. The CDR3 bases are TGTGCCAGCAGCCTGAGAAGCACTGGGGCCAACGTCCTGACTTTC. The chain has TRBV4-2 and TRBJ2-6; no reliable D call. CDR1 and CDR2 (germline): LGHNA, YNFKEQ. This CDR3 has 15 residues. Trimming removed 4 bases at V and 2 bases at J, with 9 bases between.

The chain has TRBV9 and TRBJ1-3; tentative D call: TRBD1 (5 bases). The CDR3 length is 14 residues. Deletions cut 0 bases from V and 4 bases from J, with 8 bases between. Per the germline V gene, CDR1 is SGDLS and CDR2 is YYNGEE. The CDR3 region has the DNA TGTGCCAGCAGCGTAGATCAGGGAGGAAACACCATATATTTT. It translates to CASSVDQGGNTIYF.

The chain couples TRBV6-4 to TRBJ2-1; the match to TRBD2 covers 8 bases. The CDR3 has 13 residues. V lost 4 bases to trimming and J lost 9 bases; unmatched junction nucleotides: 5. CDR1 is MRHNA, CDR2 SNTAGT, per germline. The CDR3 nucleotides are TGTGCCAGCAGTGCCCGGGAGGGCAGTGAGCAGTTCTTC. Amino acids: CASSAREGSEQFF.

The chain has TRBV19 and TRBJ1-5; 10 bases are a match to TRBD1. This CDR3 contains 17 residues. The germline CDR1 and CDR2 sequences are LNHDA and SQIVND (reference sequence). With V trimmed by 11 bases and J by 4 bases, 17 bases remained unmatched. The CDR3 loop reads CAFPPDRGVLVNQPQHF. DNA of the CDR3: TGTGCCTTCCCACCGGACAGGGGGGTTTTGGTGAATCAGCCCCAGCATTTT.

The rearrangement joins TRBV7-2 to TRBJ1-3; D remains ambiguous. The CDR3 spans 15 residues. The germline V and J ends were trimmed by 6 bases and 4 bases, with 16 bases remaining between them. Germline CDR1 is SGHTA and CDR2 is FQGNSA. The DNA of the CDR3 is TGTGCCAGCAGTTTCGGGTATTCGGAGGGAAACACCATATATTTT. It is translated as CASSFGYSEGNTIYF. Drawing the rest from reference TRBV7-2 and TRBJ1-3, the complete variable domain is GAGVSQSPSNKVTEKGKDVELRCDPISGHTALYWYRQSLGQGLEFLIYFQGNSAPDKSGLPSDRFSAERTGGSVSTLTIQRTQQEDSAVYLCASSFGYSEGNTIYFGEGSWLTVV.

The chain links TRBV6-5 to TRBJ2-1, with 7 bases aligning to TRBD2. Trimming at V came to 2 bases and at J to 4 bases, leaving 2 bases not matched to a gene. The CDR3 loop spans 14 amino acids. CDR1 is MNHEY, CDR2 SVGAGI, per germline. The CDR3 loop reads CASSYASGYNEQFF. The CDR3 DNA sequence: TGTGCCAGCAGTTACGCTAGCGGTTACAATGAGCAGTTCTTC.

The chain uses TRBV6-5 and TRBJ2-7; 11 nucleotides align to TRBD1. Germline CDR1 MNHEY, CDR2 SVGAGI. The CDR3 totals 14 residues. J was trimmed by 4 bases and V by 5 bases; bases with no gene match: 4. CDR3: CASSRDRGKYEQYF. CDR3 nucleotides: TGTGCCAGCAGTCGGGACAGGGGGAAGTACGAGCAGTACTTC.

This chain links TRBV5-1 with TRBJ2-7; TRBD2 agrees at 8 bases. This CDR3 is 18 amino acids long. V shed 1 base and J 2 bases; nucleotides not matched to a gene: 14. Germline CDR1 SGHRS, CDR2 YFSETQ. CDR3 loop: CASSLIPSGGSVTYEQYF. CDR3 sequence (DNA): TGCGCCAGCAGCTTGATCCCAAGCGGGGGTTCCGTGACCTACGAGCAGTACTTC.

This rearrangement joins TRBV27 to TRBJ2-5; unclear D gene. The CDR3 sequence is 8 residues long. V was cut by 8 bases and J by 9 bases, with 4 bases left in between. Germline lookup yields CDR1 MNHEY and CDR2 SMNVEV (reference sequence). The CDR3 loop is CASEAQYF. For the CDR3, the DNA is TGTGCCAGCGAGGCCCAGTACTTC.

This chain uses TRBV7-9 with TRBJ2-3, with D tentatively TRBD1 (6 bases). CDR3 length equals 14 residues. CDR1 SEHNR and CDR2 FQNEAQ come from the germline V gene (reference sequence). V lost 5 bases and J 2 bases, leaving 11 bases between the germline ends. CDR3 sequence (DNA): TGTGCCAGCAGCGCTGGACAGTCCACAGATACGCAGTATTTT. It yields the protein CASSAGQSTDTQYF.

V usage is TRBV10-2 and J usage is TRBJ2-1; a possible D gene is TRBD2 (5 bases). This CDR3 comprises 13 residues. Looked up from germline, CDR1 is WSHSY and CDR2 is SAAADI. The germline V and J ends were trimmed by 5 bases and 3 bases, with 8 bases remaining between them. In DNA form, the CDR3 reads TGCGCCAGCAGTCCCGGGATCTACAATGAGCAGTTCTTC. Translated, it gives CASSPGIYNEQFF.

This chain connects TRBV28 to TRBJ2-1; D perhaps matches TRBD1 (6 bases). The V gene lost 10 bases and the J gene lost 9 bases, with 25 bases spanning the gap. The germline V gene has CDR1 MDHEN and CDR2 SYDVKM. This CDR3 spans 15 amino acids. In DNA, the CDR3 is TGTGCCACCTTGGAACGACAGTCAGGGGCTCGTGAGCAGTTCTTC. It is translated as CATLERQSGAREQFF.